This entry describes one TCR beta chain. The sample originates from a study of blood T cell repertoires in COVID-19. Study-wide context: Samples taken during acute and convalescent COVID-19 were collected in the United States, Italy and Spain. From T cells, B-cell-depleted T cells, or PBMCs came the material, which was cDNA or gDNA.

Authors' analysis steps: How many nucleated cells were present was estimated from reference gene primer amplification. The assay was immunoSEQ multiplex PCR, and TCRdb's table has in-frame clones only and misses some. From that table come the V and J calls and clone size; the DNA was used to work out D and trimming. The repertoire holds roughly 90,000 clones, with about 87% as singletons. This clonotype originated in a man aged 40-49 years with acute or convalescent COVID-19. Sequencing used peripheral blood.

CDR3 loop: CASSRQDYEQYF. CDR3 DNA sequence: TGTGCCAGCAGTCGACAGGACTACGAGCAGTACTTC. V usage is TRBV6-2 or TRBV6-3 and J usage is TRBJ2-7; D possibly corresponds to TRBD1 (6 bases). Trimming left V 5 bases short and J 3 bases short, with 8 bases between. Germline V gene data show CDR1 as MNHEY and CDR2 as SVGEGT. The CDR3 length is 12 residues.